This T cell receptor beta chain was identified during a study of blood T cell repertoires in COVID-19. CDR1 KGHSH and CDR2 LQKENI come from the germline V gene. The CDR3 is made up of 16 amino acids. V was pared by 2 bases and J by 0 bases, with 12 bases between. The Seattle patients joined while their infection was active and were tracked longitudinally afterward. Here immunoSEQ multiplex PCR was the method, and the copy in TCRdb shows in-frame clones only, minus some. The table records over 100,000 clones, about 89% of them present only once. The rearrangement links TRBV18 to TRBJ2-3; D unresolved. The clonotype was recovered from a woman aged 70 to 79 with COVID-19, enrolled during active disease. The sequenced material came from peripheral blood. DNA for the CDR3: TGTGCCAGCTCACCAGTGCGCGGTCAAAGCACAGATACGCAGTATTTT. The encoded protein is CASSPVRGQSTDTQYF. The full variable domain, completed using reference TRBV18 and TRBJ2-3, is NAGVMQNPRHLVRRRGQEARLRCSPMKGHSHVYWYRQLPEEGLKFMVYLQKENIIDESGMPKERFSAEFPKEGPSILRIQQVVRGDSAAYFCASSPVRGQSTDTQYFGPGTRLTVL.